Listed below are T cell receptor beta chains from one sample, sequenced in a study of blood T cells in healthy people across ages. TCRdb processed the 5' RACE reads anew with MiXCR; each CDR3 protein has one entry. The sample carries around 870,000 distinct CDR3 sequences, around 30% recorded once. Sequencing was performed on blood. These receptors originate from a woman of 80 years or more in good health. The CDR3 runs from the conserved cysteine through the conserved F or W. D genes are given only for firm matches. Size tells how often a clone was seen (once, few, many) or the class of an expanded clone, and some rows leave it out.

J,D,size,V,DNA,CDR3
TRBJ2-1,TRBD2,few,TRBV10-2,TGCGCCAGCGGCTTGCCTACTAGCGGGGGGAAGTACAATGAGCAGTTCTTC,CASGLPTSGGKYNEQFF
TRBJ1-5,NA,many,TRBV5-1,TGCGCCAGCAGCTTGGCAATCAATCAGCCCCAGCATTTT,CASSLAINQPQHF
TRBJ1-1,NA,NA,TRBV9,TGTGCCAGCGAGACAGAGATGAACACTGAAGCTTTCTTT,CASETEMNTEAFF
TRBJ1-2,NA,few,TRBV7-2,TGTGCCAGCTGGGGGGCCCTCGAAAGTACCTATGGCTACACCTTC,CASWGALESTYGYTF
TRBJ1-6,NA,NA,TRBV21-1,TGTGCCAGCAGCATCCGCCGGGACAGGGGTGGTTCACCCCTCCACTTT,CASSIRRDRGGSPLHF
TRBJ2-1,NA,NA,TRBV21-1,TGTGCCAGCAGCAAACAGCTGGGACTAGCGGGAGGTGTACACAATGAGCAGTTCTTC,CASSKQLGLAGGVHNEQFF
TRBJ2-1,NA,NA,TRBV20-1,TGCAGTGCTAGAGATGGCTGGCCGCCAGATTACAATGAGCAGTTCTTC,CSARDGWPPDYNEQFF
TRBJ1-6,TRBD1,NA,TRBV7-2,TGTGCCAGCAGCGGGGGGGGCAGGGGGGCATCACCCCTCCACTTT,CASSGGGRGASPLHF
TRBJ2-1,TRBD2,NA,TRBV7-9,TGTGCCAGCAGCTTAGTGGTGACTAGCGGGACTTCCTACGAGCAGTTCTTC,CASSLVVTSGTSYEQFF
TRBJ2-1,NA,many,TRBV15,TGTGCCACCAGCAGCGGGGTAGACTACAATGAGCAGTTCTTC,CATSSGVDYNEQFF
TRBJ2-7,NA,few,TRBV6-2/TRBV6-3,TGTGCCAGCACGCCGGCAGCGGCCTACTCCTACGAGCAGTACTTC,CASTPAAAYSYEQYF
TRBJ2-3,NA,many,TRBV12-3/TRBV12-4,TGTGCCAGCAGGGTTTATGATACGCAGTATTTT,CASRVYDTQYF
TRBJ1-2,TRBD1,many,TRBV10-3,TGTGCCATCAGTGAGTCGCAGGACAGGGGTGGCTACACCTTC,CAISESQDRGGYTF
TRBJ1-6,NA,many,TRBV6-6,TGTGCCAGCAGTCCGGGACGGGATAATTCACCCCTCCACTTT,CASSPGRDNSPLHF
TRBJ2-7,TRBD1,NA,TRBV3-1,TGTGCCAGCAGCCACTTCACAGGGGGCTACGAGCAGTACTTC,CASSHFTGGYEQYF
TRBJ2-1,NA,NA,TRBV5-1,TGCGCCATCAACGGAGGGGCCGGGGATGAGCAGTTCTTC,CAINGGAGDEQFF
TRBJ2-3,NA,NA,TRBV9,TGTGCCAGCAGCCCGCGACGGGGCGCAGATACGCAGTATTTT,CASSPRRGADTQYF
TRBJ1-2,NA,many,TRBV29-1,TGCAGCGTTGATGGGTCCAGGGAGCGTAGCGGCTACACCTTC,CSVDGSRERSGYTF
TRBJ2-5,TRBD2,NA,TRBV18,TGTGCCAGCTCACTGACTAGCCCAGAGACCCAGTACTTC,CASSLTSPETQYF
TRBJ2-7,NA,NA,TRBV7-9,TGTGCCAGCAGCTTGGTAAGCGGAGAAGCCTACGAGCAGTACTTC,CASSLVSGEAYEQYF
TRBJ2-4,TRBD2,few,TRBV6-2/TRBV6-3,TGTGCCAGCAGCCAAGGACTAGCGGGGGAGGGTTTAGCCAAAAACATTCAGTACTTC,CASSQGLAGEGLAKNIQYF
TRBJ2-5,NA,many,TRBV29-1,TGCAGCGTTGACGGGCAGCAAGAGACCCAGTACTTC,CSVDGQQETQYF
TRBJ2-1,TRBD2,NA,TRBV20-1,TGCAGTGCTAGAGACCGGGAGGGCCCCTACAATGAGCAGTTCTTC,CSARDREGPYNEQFF
TRBJ2-3,NA,many,TRBV4-2,TGTGCCAGCAGCCAAGACGGGCAGGGCACAGATACGCAGTATTTT,CASSQDGQGTDTQYF
TRBJ2-5,NA,many,TRBV12-3/TRBV12-4,TGTGCCAGCAGTTTTCGGGTCGAGACCCAGTACTTC,CASSFRVETQYF
TRBJ2-5,NA,many,TRBV7-2,TGTGCCACCGCCTCTAGCGCCACGGGGAGGGAGACCCAGTACTTC,CATASSATGRETQYF
TRBJ2-1,NA,NA,TRBV6-6,TGTGCCAGCACGGAAGGGGATGAGCAGTTCTTC,CASTEGDEQFF
TRBJ2-3,TRBD2,many,TRBV29-1,TGCAGCGCCGGGACTAGCGCAGATACGCAGTATTTT,CSAGTSADTQYF
TRBJ1-6,NA,many,TRBV20-1,TGCAGTGCTAGAAAGGGCCAGGGTGCCAATTTGTCCCTCCACTTT,CSARKGQGANLSLHF
TRBJ1-1,TRBD1,few,TRBV4-1,TGCGCCAGCACCAAGGACGGAACAGGGGGCACTGAAGCTTTCTTT,CASTKDGTGGTEAFF
TRBJ2-5,NA,few,TRBV5-1,TGCGCCAGCAGCTTGGGGAACAGGGAGCGGGAGACCCAGTACTTC,CASSLGNRERETQYF
TRBJ1-2,NA,NA,TRBV10-3,TGTGCCAGTCAACCGAGACAGGACTGTGGCTACACCTTC,CASQPRQDCGYTF
TRBJ2-7,TRBD1,few,TRBV18,TGTGCCAGCTCACCAAGGGACAGGGGAACCGAGCAGTACTTC,CASSPRDRGTEQYF
TRBJ2-4,TRBD1,many,TRBV29-1,TGCAGCGTCCGGGACAGTGATTTTGGTAGGGACATTCAGTACTTC,CSVRDSDFGRDIQYF
TRBJ2-2,NA,few,TRBV12-3/TRBV12-4,TGTGCCAGCAGTAAGGGGGTCACCGGGGAGCTGTTTTTT,CASSKGVTGELFF
TRBJ2-7,NA,NA,TRBV4-3,TGCGCCAGCAGCCAAAACGCCAGGGCGGCCTACGAGCAGTACTTC,CASSQNARAAYEQYF
TRBJ2-6,NA,many,TRBV15,TGTGCCACCAGCAACCCTGGGGCCAACGTCCTGACTTTC,CATSNPGANVLTF
TRBJ2-1,NA,NA,TRBV6-5,TGTGCCAGCAGTTACAGGGACATATCCTACAATGAGCAGTTCTTC,CASSYRDISYNEQFF
TRBJ1-2,NA,NA,TRBV12-3/TRBV12-4,TGTGCCAGCAGTCGGGACACCCATGGGTATGGCTACACCTTC,CASSRDTHGYGYTF
TRBJ2-1,TRBD1,NA,TRBV24-1,TGTGCCACCAGTGAGGCCGGGACAGGGGCGTACAATGAGCAGTTCTTC,CATSEAGTGAYNEQFF
TRBJ2-1,NA,NA,TRBV6-2/TRBV6-3,TGTGCCAGCAGTTACTCGAGTGAGGGGTACAATGAGCAGTTCTTC,CASSYSSEGYNEQFF
TRBJ1-5,NA,NA,TRBV6-2/TRBV6-3,TGTGCCAGCAGTTCACCAACAGGCGCCCTGGTTAGCAATCAGCCCCAGCATTTT,CASSSPTGALVSNQPQHF
TRBJ1-6,NA,many,TRBV7-9,TGTGCCAGCAGCCAAGGGAGGGGAGTGGACTATAATTCACCCCTCCACTTT,CASSQGRGVDYNSPLHF
TRBJ2-7,TRBD1,many,TRBV5-5,TGTGCCAGCAGCAACCGGGACAGGGGATCCTACGAGCAGTACTTC,CASSNRDRGSYEQYF
TRBJ1-2,NA,NA,TRBV5-1,TGCGCCAGCAGCTTGGAACCGGATGGCTACACCTTC,CASSLEPDGYTF
TRBJ2-1,NA,NA,TRBV24-1,TGTGCCACCAGTAATAGTGGGCCTCAGCAGTTCTTC,CATSNSGPQQFF
TRBJ1-5,NA,NA,TRBV28,TGTGCCAGCAGTTTAAGCCAAACGGGCCCTGGGATAGCTCAGCCCCAGCATTTT,CASSLSQTGPGIAQPQHF
TRBJ2-3,NA,many,TRBV7-2,TGTGCCAGCAGCTTAGGATGGGGGGGGGGCAATACAGATACGCAGTATTTT,CASSLGWGGGNTDTQYF
TRBJ1-5,NA,NA,TRBV20-1,TGCAGTGCTGGAGCGGTGGGAAGCGAGCCCCAGCATTTT,CSAGAVGSEPQHF
TRBJ2-3,NA,few,TRBV7-9,TGTGCCAGCAGCCGAGGTGGGGGCGAGGGAGATACGCAGTATTTT,CASSRGGGEGDTQYF
TRBJ2-5,NA,few,TRBV2,TGTGCCAGCTGTGGAACTCAGGTATCGCAAGAGACCCAGTACTTC,CASCGTQVSQETQYF
TRBJ1-1,NA,few,TRBV4-2,TGTGCCAGCAGCCAGGCCGCGGGTATTAACACTGAAGCTTTCTTT,CASSQAAGINTEAFF
TRBJ2-1,TRBD2,NA,TRBV11-3,TGTGCCAGCAGTTTGGGGCGGGGGGACCAAAAATCCAATGAGCAGATCTTC,CASSLGRGDQKSNEQIF
TRBJ2-5,TRBD1,many,TRBV7-2,TGTGCCAGCAGCTTGGGGTATGGGACAGGGCCTCAAGAGACCCAGTACTTC,CASSLGYGTGPQETQYF